This TCR beta chain is drawn from a study of control samples from healthy donors and cancer patients. Profiling relied on immunoSEQ multiplex PCR, and the TCRdb table lists in-frame clones only, not all of them. This sample yields more than 110,000 clones, of which roughly 92% are seen a single time; about 10% belongs to the top ten. Looked up from germline, CDR1 is SQVTM and CDR2 is ANQGSEA. V lost 7 bases, J lost 3 bases, and 6 bases stayed unmatched. This CDR3 region has 12 residues. The TCR originated in a man aged 25-40 years in good health. The rearrangement uses TRBV29-1 and TRBJ2-7; 7 bases line up with TRBD1. Sequenced sample: blood. This chain's CDR3 is CSASPGGYEQYF. DNA for the CDR3: TGCAGCGCCTCCCCAGGGGGCTACGAGCAGTACTTC.